Below are 25 T cell receptor beta chains sequenced from a single sample in a study of blood T cell repertoires in COVID-19 (dated by TCRdb to 2018 to 2021). The library was produced with the immunoSEQ multiplex PCR assay. TCRdb mirrors the immuneACCESS table, restricted to in-frame sequences. Some clones are absent from its copies; in checked studies, under half trace to an unresolved V gene, and the reason for the others is unknown. This sample lists 200,000 to 300,000 clones; about 87% were detected once. The ten largest clonotypes hold roughly 5.6% of the sample. Sequenced material: peripheral blood. These receptors originate from a woman in her sixties or seventies with COVID-19, enrolled during active disease.

This clone was detected only a few times. The J gene is TRBJ1-2, the V gene TRBV4-1; 9 bases align to TRBD1. Germline values: CDR1 MGHRA, CDR2 YSYEKL. Trimming removed 8 bases from V and 8 bases from J; junction bases left unmatched: 12. The CDR3 spans 14 residues. The CDR3 DNA sequence: TGCGCCAGCGCCCCGGGACAGGGTATTCGGGGCTACACCTTC. Its translation is CASAPGQGIRGYTF.

The chain employs TRBV7-2 and TRBJ2-1, with 7 bases that match TRBD2. This CDR3 comprises 13 residues. Germline trimming cut 5 bases from V and 15 bases from J; bases unmatched to any gene: 13. Germline assignment: CDR1 SGHTA and CDR2 FQGNSA. CDR3 protein: CASSRPGLPKVFF. CDR3 in DNA: TGTGCCAGCAGCCGACCGGGACTACCCAAGGTGTTCTTC.

This chain joins TRBV20-1 and TRBJ2-1; 12 bases are a match to TRBD2. Trimming at V came to 3 bases and at J to 8 bases, leaving 11 bases not matched to a gene. The CDR3 covers 16 residues. Germline CDR1 and CDR2: DFQATT and SNEGSKA (reference sequence). CDR3: CSASSSGRAYRYEQFF. The DNA of the CDR3 is TGCAGTGCTAGTTCTAGCGGGAGGGCCTATCGGTATGAGCAGTTCTTC.

This sequence joins TRBV6-6 and TRBJ2-3, with 8 nucleotides matching TRBD1. The CDR3 covers 16 residues. V shed 5 bases and J 3 bases; nucleotides not matched to a gene: 10. From germline, CDR1 is MNHNY and CDR2 SVGAGI (reference sequence). The CDR3 loop is CASSRSSGGGTDTQYF. The CDR3 DNA follows: TGTGCCAGCAGTCGAAGCTCAGGGGGCGGTACAGATACGCAGTATTTT.

The chain joins TRBV5-4 to TRBJ2-7; 8 bases match TRBD1. Germline-derived CDR1 and CDR2 are SGHNT and YYREEE (reference sequence). V lost 4 bases, J lost 7 bases, and 7 bases stayed unmatched. The CDR3 covers 13 residues. This chain's CDR3 is CASSRTGFEEQYF. CDR3 bases: TGTGCCAGCAGCCGGACAGGGTTCGAAGAGCAGTACTTC.

As for this clone: The same CDR3 is also encoded by other DNA sequences in this sample. The genes are TRBV19 and TRBJ1-1; a possible D gene is TRBD1 (6 bases). This CDR3 region has 15 residues. Germline loops: CDR1 LNHDA, CDR2 SQIVND (reference sequence). Trimming removed 4 bases at V and 1 base at J, with 13 bases between. The CDR3 DNA reads TGTGCCAGTAGTACCCCGGGACACCAGAACACTGAAGCTTTCTTT. Amino acid sequence: CASSTPGHQNTEAFF.

The CDR3, as DNA: TGTGCCCGACTCGACAGGGGGAAGATCACTGAAGCTTTCTTT. Its translation is CARLDRGKITEAFF. The gene calls are TRBV7-9 and TRBJ1-1, with TRBD1 matching 9 bases. Trimming at V came to 11 bases and at J to 4 bases, leaving 11 bases not matched to a gene. The CDR3 totals 14 residues. The V gene's germline CDR1 is SEHNR and CDR2 FQNEAQ (reference sequence).

This chain connects TRBV5-6 to TRBJ2-7; a weak D match, TRBD2 (5 bases). The V gene lost 1 base and the J gene lost 7 bases, with 15 bases spanning the gap. Germline CDR1 reads SGHDT; CDR2 reads YYEEEE. The CDR3 length is 14 residues. The CDR3 bases are TGTGCCAGCAGCTTGAGACTTGGCTCGGGGGAGCAGTACTTC. This gives the protein CASSLRLGSGEQYF.

The V and J genes are TRBV12-3 or TRBV12-4 and TRBJ1-1; D is ambiguous. The germline V and J ends were trimmed by 5 bases and 4 bases, with 11 bases remaining between them. CDR3 length equals 13 residues. In nucleotides, the CDR3 is TGTGCCAGCAGTGCCCGGTGGTCCACTGAAGCTTTCTTT. It translates to CASSARWSTEAFF.

This clone was seen more than once but under ten times. J is TRBJ2-1 and V is TRBV9; D is unresolved. This CDR3 spans 11 amino acids. Germline CDR1 SGDLS, CDR2 YYNGEE. Trimming left V 3 bases short and J 6 bases short, with 4 bases between. This CDR3 reads CASSDCNEQFF. CDR3 coding DNA: TGTGCCAGCAGCGACTGCAATGAGCAGTTCTTC.

The rearrangement links TRBV6-5 to TRBJ2-4; TRBD1 aligns across 8 bases. CDR1 is MNHEY, CDR2 SVGAGI, per germline. CDR3 size: 14 residues. J gave up 3 bases and V 10 bases, and 8 bases lay outside the gene matches. This CDR3 reads CATRTGNVKNIQYF. As DNA, the CDR3 is TGTGCCACAAGGACAGGGAATGTCAAAAACATTCAGTACTTC.

This sequence joins TRBV5-1 and TRBJ2-7, with D tentatively TRBD2 (6 bases). The CDR3 has 14 residues. The germline V gene has CDR1 SGHRS and CDR2 YFSETQ. V lost 0 bases, J lost 6 bases, and 13 bases lay in between. CDR3 nucleotides: TGCGCCAGCAGCTTGGAGGGGCGGGAATCCGAGCAGTACTTC. As protein: CASSLEGRESEQYF.

The V call is TRBV29-1, the J call TRBJ1-2; D possibly corresponds to TRBD1 (5 bases). The CDR3 runs to 13 residues. Per germline, CDR1 SQVTM and CDR2 ANQGSEA. Trimming stripped 6 bases from V and 4 bases from J, with 15 bases between. The CDR3 here is CSVGDGTLYGYTF. The DNA of the CDR3 is TGCAGCGTGGGTGACGGGACTCTCTATGGCTACACCTTC.

The chain's CDR3 is CASSHLRGAYNEQFF. In nucleotides, the CDR3 is TGTGCCAGCAGCCACCTCAGGGGGGCCTACAATGAGCAGTTCTTC. V gene TRBV3-1 (or the pseudogene TRBV3-2) combines with J gene TRBJ2-1; TRBD1 is a possible D gene (7 bases). The ends were cut back, 3 bases at V and 2 bases at J, with 11 bases in the middle. The length of the CDR3 is 15 residues. Germline V lookup: CDR1 LGHDT, CDR2 YNNKEL (reference sequence).

The chain recombines TRBV15 with TRBJ2-1, with 15 bases that match TRBD2. Germline assignment: CDR1 LNHNV and CDR2 YYDKDF (reference sequence). The J segment lost 4 bases and the V segment lost 1 base, leaving 11 bases of the junction unmatched. This CDR3 is built from 20 residues. CDR3 DNA sequence: TGTGCCACCAGCAGAGCCGGGACTAGCGGGAGGATCGGTTCTTACAATGAGCAGTTCTTC. Translated, it gives CATSRAGTSGRIGSYNEQFF.

The chain has TRBV2 and TRBJ1-1; D is perhaps TRBD1 (5 bases). The CDR3 spans 14 residues. Germline V lookup: CDR1 SNHLY, CDR2 FYNNEI. Trimming pared 4 bases from V and 4 bases from J, leaving 13 bases between. The CDR3 loop is CASSGPGMGTEAFF. For the CDR3, the DNA is TGTGCCAGCAGTGGTCCAGGGATGGGCACTGAAGCTTTCTTT.

This clone was counted between two and nine times. The chain couples TRBV25-1 to TRBJ1-2; tentative D call: TRBD1 (5 bases). This CDR3 is built from 15 residues. The germline V and J ends were trimmed by 2 bases and 6 bases, with 16 bases remaining between them. From germline, CDR1 is MGHDK and CDR2 SYGVNS. The CDR3 nucleotides are TGTGCCAGCAGTGAAAGGGGAGGAGGACGAGATGGCTACACCTTC. Translation: CASSERGGGRDGYTF.

The chain combines TRBV29-1 with TRBJ1-1; D gene ambiguous. Germline lookup yields CDR1 SQVTM and CDR2 ANQGSEA. Trimming left V 7 bases short and J 1 base short, with 16 bases between. This CDR3 region has 14 residues. In DNA, the CDR3 is TGCAGCGGTGGCGGGCCAGGAACGAACACTGAAGCTTTCTTT. Its translation: CSGGGPGTNTEAFF. The full variable domain, completed using reference TRBV29-1 and TRBJ1-1, is SAVISQKPSRDICQRGTSLTIQCQVDSQVTMMFWYRQQPGQSLTLIATANQGSEATYESGFVIDKFPISRPNLTFSTLTVSNMSPEDSSIYLCSGGGPGTNTEAFFGQGTRLTVV.

The CDR3 reads CASSQGTGGETQYF. The CDR3 coding sequence is TGTGCCAGCAGCCAAGGGACAGGAGGGGAGACCCAGTACTTC. The J gene is TRBJ2-5, the V gene TRBV3-1 (or the pseudogene TRBV3-2); tentative D call: TRBD1 (7 bases). The V end was cut by 1 base, the J end by 5 bases, with 11 bases between. CDR3 length: 14 residues. Germline V CDR1 and CDR2: LGHDT, YNNKEL (reference sequence).

This chain uses TRBV28 with TRBJ2-7; D is ambiguous. From germline, CDR1 is MDHEN and CDR2 SYDVKM. V lost 7 bases to trimming and J lost 0 bases, with 10 bases between them. This CDR3 has 13 amino acids. The CDR3 is CASTSWSSYEQYF. CDR3 DNA sequence: TGTGCCAGCACGAGCTGGAGCTCCTACGAGCAGTACTTC.

The rearrangement uses TRBV27 and TRBJ1-5; 9 positions agree with TRBD1. Germline assignment: CDR1 MNHEY and CDR2 SMNVEV (reference sequence). V trimming: 4 bases; J trimming: 3 bases; junction bases outside the gene matches: 7. The CDR3 has 16 residues. This CDR3 reads CASSSLGDRVNQPQHF. The CDR3 nucleotides are TGTGCCAGCAGTTCCCTCGGGGACAGGGTCAATCAGCCCCAGCATTTT.

V and J are TRBV29-1 and TRBJ1-1; TRBD1 is a possible D gene (6 bases). Germline CDR1 and CDR2: SQVTM and ANQGSEA. The length of the CDR3 is 15 residues. Deletions cut 6 bases from V and 0 bases from J, with 17 bases between. The CDR3 DNA follows: TGCAGCGTGGTACAGGGACCCCGGATGAACACTGAAGCTTTCTTT. This sequence encodes CSVVQGPRMNTEAFF.

J is TRBJ2-3 and V is TRBV7-2; tentative D call: TRBD2 (6 bases). V gave up 5 bases and J gave up 6 bases, with 18 bases separating them. This CDR3 region has 15 residues. The germline V gene encodes CDR1 SGHTA and CDR2 FQGNSA. The CDR3 DNA reads as TGTGCCAGCAGCCTATCTTGGTCGGGAGCGGATACGCAGTATTTT. It codes for CASSLSWSGADTQYF.

The genes are TRBV5-6 and TRBJ2-1; 11 positions agree with TRBD2. Germline CDR1 SGHDT, CDR2 YYEEEE. V shed 4 bases and J 7 bases; nucleotides not matched to a gene: 13. This CDR3 contains 17 residues. CDR3 sequence (DNA): TGTGCCAGCAGCGCCCTCTTACTAGCGGGAGCGAGGAATGAGCAGTTCTTC. Translation: CASSALLLAGARNEQFF.

The chain uses TRBV30 and TRBJ1-1, with a possible D match to TRBD1 (6 bases). The CDR3 loop spans 14 amino acids. CDR1 is GTSNPN and CDR2 is SVGIG in the germline V gene (reference sequence). Trimming cost V 2 bases and J 1 base, with 11 bases left between them. The CDR3 here is CAWSRDRTNTEAFF. Written as DNA, the CDR3 is TGTGCCTGGAGTCGCGACAGGACGAACACTGAAGCTTTCTTT. Full variable domain (rest looked up from reference TRBV30 and TRBJ1-1): SQTIHQWPATLVQPVGSPLSLECTVEGTSNPNLYWYRQAAGRGLQLLFYSVGIGQISSEVPQNLSASRPQDRQFILSSKKLLLSDSGFYLCAWSRDRTNTEAFFGQGTRLTVV.